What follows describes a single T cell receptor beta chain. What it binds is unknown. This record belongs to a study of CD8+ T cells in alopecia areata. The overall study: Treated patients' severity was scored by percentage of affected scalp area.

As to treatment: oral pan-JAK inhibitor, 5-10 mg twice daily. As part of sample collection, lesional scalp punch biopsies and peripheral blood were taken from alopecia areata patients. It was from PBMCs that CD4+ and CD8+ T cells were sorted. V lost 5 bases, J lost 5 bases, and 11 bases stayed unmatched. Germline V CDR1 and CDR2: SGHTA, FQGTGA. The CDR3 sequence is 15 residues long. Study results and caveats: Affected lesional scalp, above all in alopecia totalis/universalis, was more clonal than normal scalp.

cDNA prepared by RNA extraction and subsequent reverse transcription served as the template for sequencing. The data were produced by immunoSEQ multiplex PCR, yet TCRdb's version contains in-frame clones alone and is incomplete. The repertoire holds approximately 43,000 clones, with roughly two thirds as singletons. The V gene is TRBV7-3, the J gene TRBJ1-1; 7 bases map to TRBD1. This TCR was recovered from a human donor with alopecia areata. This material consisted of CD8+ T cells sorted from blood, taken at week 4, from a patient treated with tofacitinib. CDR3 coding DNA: TGTGCCAGCAGCCCGACACAGGGGAGGGGTACTGAAGCTTTCTTT. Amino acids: CASSPTQGRGTEAFF.